Included here is one T cell receptor (beta chain) sequence, with context. Measured with immunoSEQ multiplex PCR; TCRdb has only the in-frame clones, and not every one. This sample carries fewer than 30,000 clones, roughly three quarters of them seen once, and the ten largest clones take about 1%. This entry is derived from a study of STAT5B mutations in CD4+ large granular lymphocyte leukemia. Germline values: CDR1 MDHEN, CDR2 SYDVKM. The CDR3 has 15 amino acids. V lost 6 bases and J lost 7; bases outside the gene matches: 9. This receptor was taken from a human donor in good health. Sequencing used CD4+ T cells from blood buffy coats. The chain couples TRBV28 to TRBJ2-1, with 10 positions matching TRBD2. Written as DNA, the CDR3 is TGTGCCAGCAGCCCCCTAGCGGGAGCTCGAAATGAGCAGTTCTTC. This codes for CASSPLAGARNEQFF.